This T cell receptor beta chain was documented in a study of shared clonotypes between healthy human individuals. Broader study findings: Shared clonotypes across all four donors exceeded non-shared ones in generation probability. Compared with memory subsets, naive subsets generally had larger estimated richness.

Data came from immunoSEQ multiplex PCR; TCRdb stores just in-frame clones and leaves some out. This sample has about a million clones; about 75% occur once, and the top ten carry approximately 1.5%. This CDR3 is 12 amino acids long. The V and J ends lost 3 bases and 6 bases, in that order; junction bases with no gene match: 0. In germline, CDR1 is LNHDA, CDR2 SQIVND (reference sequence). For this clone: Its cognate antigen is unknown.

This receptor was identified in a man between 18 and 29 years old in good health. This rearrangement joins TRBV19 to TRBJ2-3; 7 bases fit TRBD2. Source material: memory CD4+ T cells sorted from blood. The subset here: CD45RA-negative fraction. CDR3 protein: CASSMGGDTQYF. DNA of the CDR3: TGTGCCAGTAGTATGGGAGGGGATACGCAGTATTTT.